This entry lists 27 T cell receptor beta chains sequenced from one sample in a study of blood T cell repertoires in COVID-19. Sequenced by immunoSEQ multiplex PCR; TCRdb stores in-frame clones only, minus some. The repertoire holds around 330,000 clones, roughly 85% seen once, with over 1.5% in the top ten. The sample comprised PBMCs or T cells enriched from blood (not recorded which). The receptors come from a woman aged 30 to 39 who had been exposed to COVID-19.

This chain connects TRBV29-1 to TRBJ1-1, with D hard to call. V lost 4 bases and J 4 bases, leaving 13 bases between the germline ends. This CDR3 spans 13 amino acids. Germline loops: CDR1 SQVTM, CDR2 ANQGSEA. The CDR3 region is CSVGLVGGTEAFF. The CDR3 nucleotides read TGCAGCGTTGGACTTGTCGGCGGCACTGAAGCTTTCTTT.

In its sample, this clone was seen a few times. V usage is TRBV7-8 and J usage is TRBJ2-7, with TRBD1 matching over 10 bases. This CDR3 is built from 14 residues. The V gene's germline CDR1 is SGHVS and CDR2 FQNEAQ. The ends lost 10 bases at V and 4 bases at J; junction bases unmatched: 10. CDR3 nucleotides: TGTGCCACCTCCAACAGGGACAGGGGTTACGAGCAGTACTTC. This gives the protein CATSNRDRGYEQYF.

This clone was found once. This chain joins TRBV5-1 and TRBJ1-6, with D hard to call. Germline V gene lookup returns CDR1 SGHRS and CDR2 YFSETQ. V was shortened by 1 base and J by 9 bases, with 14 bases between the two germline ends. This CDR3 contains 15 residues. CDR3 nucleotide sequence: TGCGCCAGCAGCTTGCCAGACCCTACGGGTTCACCCCTCCACTTT. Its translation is CASSLPDPTGSPLHF.

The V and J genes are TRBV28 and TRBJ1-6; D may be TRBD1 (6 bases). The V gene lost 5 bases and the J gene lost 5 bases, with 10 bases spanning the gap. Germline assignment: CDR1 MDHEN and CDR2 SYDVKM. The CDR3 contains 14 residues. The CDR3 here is CASSLTGHNSPLHF. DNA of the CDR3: TGTGCCAGCAGTCTGACAGGCCATAATTCACCCCTCCACTTT.

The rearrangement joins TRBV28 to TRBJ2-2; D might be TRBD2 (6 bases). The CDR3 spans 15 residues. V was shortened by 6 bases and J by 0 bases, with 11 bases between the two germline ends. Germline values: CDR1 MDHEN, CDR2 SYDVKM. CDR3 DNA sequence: TGTGCCAGCAGGGGGGGAAACACGAACACCGGGGAGCTGTTTTTT. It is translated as CASRGGNTNTGELFF.

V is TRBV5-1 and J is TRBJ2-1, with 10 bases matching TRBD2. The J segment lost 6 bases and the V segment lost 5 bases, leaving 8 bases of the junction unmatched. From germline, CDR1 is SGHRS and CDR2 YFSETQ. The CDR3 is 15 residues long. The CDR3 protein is CASRLAGGPPNEQFF. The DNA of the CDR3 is TGCGCCAGCAGGTTAGCGGGGGGCCCCCCCAATGAGCAGTTCTTC. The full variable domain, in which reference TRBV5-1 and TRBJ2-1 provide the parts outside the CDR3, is KAGVTQTPRYLIKTRGQQVTLSCSPISGHRSVSWYQQTPGQGLQFLFEYFSETQRNKGNFPGRFSGRQFSNSRSEMNVSTLELGDSALYLCASRLAGGPPNEQFFGPGTRLTVL.

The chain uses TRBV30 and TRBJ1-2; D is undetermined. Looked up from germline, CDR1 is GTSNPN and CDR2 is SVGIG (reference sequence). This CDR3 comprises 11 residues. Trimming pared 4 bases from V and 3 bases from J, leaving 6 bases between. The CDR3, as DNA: TGTGCCTGGAACCCGGACTATGGCTACACCTTC. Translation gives CAWNPDYGYTF.

The DNA of the CDR3 is TGTGCCAGTAGTATATCACTTAGCTCCTACGAGCAGTACTTC. Translating gives CASSISLSSYEQYF. The rearrangement uses TRBV19 and TRBJ2-7, with D unclear. Germline V CDR1 and CDR2: LNHDA, SQIVND (reference sequence). With 2 bases removed from V and 0 bases from J, the gap between germline ends came to 8 bases. This CDR3 is 14 amino acids long.

CDR3 amino acids: CASRSNSPSGSNSYEQYF. CDR3 nucleotide sequence: TGTGCAAGTCGCTCCAATTCACCTAGCGGGAGTAACTCCTACGAGCAGTACTTC. The chain recombines TRBV12-2 with TRBJ2-7; the table's D call TRBD2 went unverified against the DNA. TRBV12-2 is deemed a pseudogene. The CDR3 loop spans 18 amino acids.

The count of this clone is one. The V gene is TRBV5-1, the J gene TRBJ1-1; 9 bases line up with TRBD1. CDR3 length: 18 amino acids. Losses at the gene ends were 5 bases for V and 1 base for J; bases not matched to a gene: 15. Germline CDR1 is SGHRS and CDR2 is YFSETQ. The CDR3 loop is CASRQGRGQGHQNTEAFF. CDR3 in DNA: TGCGCCAGCAGGCAGGGGAGGGGACAGGGCCACCAGAACACTGAAGCTTTCTTT. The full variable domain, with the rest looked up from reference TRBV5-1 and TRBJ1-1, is KAGVTQTPRYLIKTRGQQVTLSCSPISGHRSVSWYQQTPGQGLQFLFEYFSETQRNKGNFPGRFSGRQFSNSRSEMNVSTLELGDSALYLCASRQGRGQGHQNTEAFFGQGTRLTVV.

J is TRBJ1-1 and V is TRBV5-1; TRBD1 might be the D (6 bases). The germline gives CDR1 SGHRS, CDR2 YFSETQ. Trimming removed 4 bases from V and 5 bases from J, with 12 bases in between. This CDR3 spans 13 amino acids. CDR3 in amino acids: CASSPEQGTEAFF. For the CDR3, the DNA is TGCGCCAGCAGCCCTGAACAGGGTACTGAAGCTTTCTTT. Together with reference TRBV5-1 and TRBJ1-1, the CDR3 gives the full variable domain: KAGVTQTPRYLIKTRGQQVTLSCSPISGHRSVSWYQQTPGQGLQFLFEYFSETQRNKGNFPGRFSGRQFSNSRSEMNVSTLELGDSALYLCASSPEQGTEAFFGQGTRLTVV.

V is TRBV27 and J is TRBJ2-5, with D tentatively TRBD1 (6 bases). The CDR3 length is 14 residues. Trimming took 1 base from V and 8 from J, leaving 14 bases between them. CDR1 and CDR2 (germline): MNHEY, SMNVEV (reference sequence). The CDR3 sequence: CASSLFLGAETQYF. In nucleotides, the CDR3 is TGTGCCAGCAGTTTATTTCTGGGGGCGGAAACCCAGTACTTC.

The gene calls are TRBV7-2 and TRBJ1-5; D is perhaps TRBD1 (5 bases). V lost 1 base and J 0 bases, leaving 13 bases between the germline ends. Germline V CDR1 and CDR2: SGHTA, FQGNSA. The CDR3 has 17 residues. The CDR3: CASSLVAGGDSNQPQHF. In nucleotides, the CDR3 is TGTGCCAGCAGCTTAGTGGCGGGAGGGGATAGCAATCAGCCCCAGCATTTT.

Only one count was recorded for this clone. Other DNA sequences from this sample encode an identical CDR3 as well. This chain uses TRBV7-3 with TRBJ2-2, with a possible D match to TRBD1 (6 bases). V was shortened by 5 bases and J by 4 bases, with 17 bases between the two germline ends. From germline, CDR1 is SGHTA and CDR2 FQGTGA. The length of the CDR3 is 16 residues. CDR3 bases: TGTGCCAGCAGCCTCAAGGGGCAGGGGTTCACCGGGGAGCTGTTTTTT. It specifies CASSLKGQGFTGELFF. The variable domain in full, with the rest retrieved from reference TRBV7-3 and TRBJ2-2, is GAGVSQTPSNKVTEKGKYVELRCDPISGHTALYWYRQSLGQGPEFLIYFQGTGAADDSGLPNDRFFAVRPEGSVSTLKIQRTERGDSAVYLCASSLKGQGFTGELFFGEGSRLTVL.

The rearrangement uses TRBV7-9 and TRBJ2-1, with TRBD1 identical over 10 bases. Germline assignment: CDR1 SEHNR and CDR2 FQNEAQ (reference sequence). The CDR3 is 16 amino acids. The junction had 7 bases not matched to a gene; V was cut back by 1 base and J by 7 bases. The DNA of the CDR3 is TGTGCCAGCAGCTTAGGGACAGGGGGTAGTGGGAATGAGCAGTTCTTC. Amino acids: CASSLGTGGSGNEQFF.

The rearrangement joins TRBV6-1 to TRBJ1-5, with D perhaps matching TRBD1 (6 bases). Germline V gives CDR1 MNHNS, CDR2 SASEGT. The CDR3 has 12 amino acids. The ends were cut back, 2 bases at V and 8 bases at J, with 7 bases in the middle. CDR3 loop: CASSERGKPQHF. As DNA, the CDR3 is TGTGCCAGCAGTGAAAGGGGGAAGCCCCAGCATTTT.

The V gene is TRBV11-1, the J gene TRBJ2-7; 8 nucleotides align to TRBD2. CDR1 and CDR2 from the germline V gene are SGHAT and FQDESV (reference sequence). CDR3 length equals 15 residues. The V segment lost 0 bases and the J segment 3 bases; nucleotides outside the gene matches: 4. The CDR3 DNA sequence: TGTGCCAGCAGCTTAGCAGACGGGGGGGGCTACGAGCAGTACTTC. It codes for CASSLADGGGYEQYF.

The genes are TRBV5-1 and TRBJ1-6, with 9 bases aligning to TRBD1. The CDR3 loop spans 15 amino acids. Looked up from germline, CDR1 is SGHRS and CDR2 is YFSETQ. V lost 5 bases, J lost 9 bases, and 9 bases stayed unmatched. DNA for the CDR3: TGCGCCAGCAGTTTAGACAGGGGGAAAAGTTCACCCCTCCACTTT. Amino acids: CASSLDRGKSSPLHF.

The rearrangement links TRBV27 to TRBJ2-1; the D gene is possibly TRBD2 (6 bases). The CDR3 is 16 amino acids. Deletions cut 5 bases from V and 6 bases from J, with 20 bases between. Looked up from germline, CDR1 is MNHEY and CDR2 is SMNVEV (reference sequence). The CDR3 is CASSLEGPRHFNEQFF. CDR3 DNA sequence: TGTGCCAGCAGTCTGGAGGGCCCCCGCCACTTCAATGAGCAGTTCTTC.

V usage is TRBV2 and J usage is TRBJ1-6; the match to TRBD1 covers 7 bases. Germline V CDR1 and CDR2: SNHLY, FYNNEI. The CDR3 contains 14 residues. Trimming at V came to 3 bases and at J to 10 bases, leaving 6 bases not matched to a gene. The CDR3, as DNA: TGTGCCAGCAGTGACAGGGGGGTAGGGTCACCCCTCCACTTT. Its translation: CASSDRGVGSPLHF.

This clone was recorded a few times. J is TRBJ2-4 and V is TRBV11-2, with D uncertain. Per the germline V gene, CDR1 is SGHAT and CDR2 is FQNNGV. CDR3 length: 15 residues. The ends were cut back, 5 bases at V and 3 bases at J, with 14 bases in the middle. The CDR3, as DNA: TGTGCCAGCAGCCCCCGAAGCATTAACAAAAACATTCAGTACTTC. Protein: CASSPRSINKNIQYF.

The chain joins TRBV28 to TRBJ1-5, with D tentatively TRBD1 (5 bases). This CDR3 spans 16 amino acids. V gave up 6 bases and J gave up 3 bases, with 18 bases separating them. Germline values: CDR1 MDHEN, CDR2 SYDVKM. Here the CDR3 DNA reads TGTGCCAGCAGCCCCAGGGAGGGAATAACCAATCAGCCCCAGCATTTT. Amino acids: CASSPREGITNQPQHF.

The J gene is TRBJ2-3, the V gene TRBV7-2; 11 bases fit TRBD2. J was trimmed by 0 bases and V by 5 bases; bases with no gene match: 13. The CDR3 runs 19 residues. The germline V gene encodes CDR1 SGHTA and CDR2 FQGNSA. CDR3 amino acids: CASSSRGSGRALSTDTQYF. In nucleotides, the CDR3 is TGTGCCAGCAGCAGCAGGGGTAGCGGGAGGGCCTTGAGCACAGATACGCAGTATTTT.

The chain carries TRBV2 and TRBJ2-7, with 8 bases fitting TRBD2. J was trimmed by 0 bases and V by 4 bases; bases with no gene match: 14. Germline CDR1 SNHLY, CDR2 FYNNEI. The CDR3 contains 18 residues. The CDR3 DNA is TGTGCCAGCAGTGGAATAGGCGGGAGGAAACTCCACTCCTACGAGCAGTACTTC. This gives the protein CASSGIGGRKLHSYEQYF.

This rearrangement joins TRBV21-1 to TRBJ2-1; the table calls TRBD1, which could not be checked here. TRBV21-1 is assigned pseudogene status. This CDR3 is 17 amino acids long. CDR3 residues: CASSKARGTGLDNEQFF. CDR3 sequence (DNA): TGTGCCAGCAGCAAAGCAAGAGGGACAGGCCTAGACAATGAGCAGTTCTTC.

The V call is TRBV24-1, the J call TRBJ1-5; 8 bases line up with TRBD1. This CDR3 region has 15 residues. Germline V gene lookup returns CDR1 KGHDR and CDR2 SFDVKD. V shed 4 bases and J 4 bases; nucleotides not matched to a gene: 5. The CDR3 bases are TGTGCCACCAGTGACTGGACAGGGAGTAATCAGCCCCAGCATTTT. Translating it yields CATSDWTGSNQPQHF.

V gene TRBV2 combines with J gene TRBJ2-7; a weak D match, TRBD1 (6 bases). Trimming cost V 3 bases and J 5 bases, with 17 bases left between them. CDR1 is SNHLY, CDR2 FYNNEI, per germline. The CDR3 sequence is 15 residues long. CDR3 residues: CASSEARGRLHEQYF. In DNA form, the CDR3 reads TGTGCCAGCAGTGAGGCCAGGGGAAGGCTCCACGAGCAGTACTTC.